This passage covers 15 T cell receptor beta chains from one sample sequenced in a study of tumor-infiltrating lymphocytes in primary liver carcinoma. Co-extraction of both nucleic acids (RNA and DNA) used about 18-34 mg of unsorted bulk tissue. The investigators made TCR beta cDNA from about 500 ng total RNA, using a constant-region primer. Construction of TCR beta libraries relied on three successive nested multiplex PCR rounds employing slightly modified ARM-PCR. In the first two PCR rounds, TRBV1-TRBV30 forward primers were paired with a C-beta reverse primer, and each round lasted roughly 9 cycles. TCRdb reanalysed the multiplex PCR reads using MiXCR and keeps one entry per CDR3 protein. The sample lists approximately 30,000 distinct CDR3 sequences, about 71% occurring once. Sequencing input: liver tumor tissue from sampling region 3. Stated subset: tumor region T3, left-lateral pole. All receptors derive from a woman in her 30s with primary liver carcinoma and hepatitis B virus infection.

With regard to this clonotype: A much larger clonotype is one base distant, so this may be a read error. The chain combines TRBV12-3 or TRBV12-4 with TRBJ1-3, with unresolved D. This CDR3 region has 12 residues. The DNA of the CDR3 is TGCGCCAGCAGGAGCTCTGGAAGCACCATATATTTT. This sequence encodes CASRSSGSTIYF.

To note about this clonotype: A read error is possible here, since a much larger clone lies one base away. The genes are TRBV7-9 and TRBJ2-5; D is uncertain. V was clipped by 5 bases and J by 2 bases, with 12 bases between them. The germline CDR1 and CDR2 sequences are SEHNR and FQNEAQ (reference sequence). The CDR3 is 14 amino acids. CDR3 coding DNA: TGTGCCAGCAGCCGAGGTATAGGACAAGAGACCCAGTACTTC. Translated, it gives CASSRGIGQETQYF.

The V call is TRBV12-3 or TRBV12-4, the J call TRBJ2-1; possible D gene TRBD2, 5 bases. The CDR3 runs to 16 residues. V lost 9 bases and J lost 6, with 24 bases in between. The CDR3 loop is CASRQGGRENLNEQFF. CDR3 coding DNA: TGTGCCAGTCGGCAAGGAGGAAGGGAGAACCTCAATGAGCAGTTCTTC.

In the case of this clonotype: One end of the junction does not line up with germline, which may come from a read error. The CDR3 nucleotides are TGTGCCATCAGCTTAGATGGTTGGGAGCGCGACATTCAGTACTTC. This codes for CAISLDGWERDIQYF. The chain joins TRBV11-2 to TRBJ2-4; D is perhaps TRBD2 (5 bases). Germline values: CDR1 SGHAT, CDR2 FQNNGV. This CDR3 has 15 residues.

In this sample, this clonotype turned up many times. The chain recombines TRBV11-2 with TRBJ2-7; D may be TRBD2 (5 bases). Germline assignment: CDR1 SGHAT and CDR2 FQNNGV. The CDR3 has 13 residues. V was pared by 3 bases and J by 0 bases, with 6 bases between. The CDR3 sequence: CASSFGLSYEQYF. The CDR3 DNA sequence: TGTGCCAGCAGCTTCGGACTCTCCTACGAGCAGTACTTC.

On this clonotype: The CDR3 ends on some other residue instead of the conserved phenylalanine or tryptophan, so this is likely a read error. The CDR3 loop reads CASSFKQAEAFY. In DNA form, the CDR3 reads TGTGCCAGCAGCTTTAAACAGGCTGAAGCTTTCTAT. The rearrangement links TRBV11-2 to TRBJ1-1, with a tentative D call TRBD1 (5 bases). Germline V CDR1 and CDR2: SGHAT, FQNNGV. The CDR3 loop spans 12 amino acids. With 3 bases removed from V and 6 bases from J, the gap between germline ends came to 8 bases.

On this clonotype: In this CDR3 the conserved last residue, phenylalanine or tryptophan, is missing, so a read error is likely. The chain employs TRBV30 and TRBJ1-2; D not certain. Germline lookup yields CDR1 GTSNPN and CDR2 SVGIG (reference sequence). CDR3 length: 13 residues. CDR3 protein: CTWSVDRGSGYTL. The CDR3 DNA reads TGTACCTGGAGTGTGGATCGGGGTAGTGGCTACACCCTC.

A single count supports this clonotype. This clone may be a read error of a much larger clone one base away. This sequence joins TRBV5-1 and TRBJ1-2; D may be TRBD1 (5 bases). From germline, CDR1 is SGHRS and CDR2 YFSETQ. The CDR3 covers 17 residues. The ends were cut back, 7 bases at V and 4 bases at J, with 26 bases in the middle. Here the CDR3 DNA reads TGCGCCAGCGGCTCGGGGGATTCGACCCAGATACTCTATGGCTACACCTTC. Protein product: CASGSGDSTQILYGYTF. Full variable domain (remainder filled in from reference TRBV5-1 and TRBJ1-2): KAGVTQTPRYLIKTRGQQVTLSCSPISGHRSVSWYQQTPGQGLQFLFEYFSETQRNKGNFPGRFSGRQFSNSRSEMNVSTLELGDSALYLCASGSGDSTQILYGYTFGSGTRLTVV.

With regard to this clonotype: A single base separates this from a much larger clone, so it may be a read error. The genes are TRBV29-1 and TRBJ2-2; D is undetermined. This CDR3 has 12 residues. Germline V gene lookup returns CDR1 SQVTM and CDR2 ANQGSEA. The V and J ends lost 8 bases and 3 bases respectively, with 10 bases between them. The CDR3 loop reads CSTPEHTGELFF. The CDR3 coding sequence is TGCAGCACACCAGAACACACCGGGGAGCTGTTTTTT.

At least ten counts were recorded for this clonotype. The rearrangement joins TRBV11-2 to TRBJ2-1, with TRBD2 identical over 11 bases. CDR1 is SGHAT and CDR2 is FQNNGV in the germline V gene. The CDR3 spans 16 residues. In nucleotides, the CDR3 is TGTGACAGTAGCCGGTGGACTAGCGGGTTAGAAAACGAGCAGTTCTTC. It encodes CDSSRWTSGLENEQFF.

This clonotype was seen repeatedly, ten times or more. This sequence joins TRBV6-2 or TRBV6-3 and TRBJ1-3; D unclear. Germline V gene sequence: CDR1 MNHEY, CDR2 SVGEGT. The V end was cut by 2 bases, the J end by 0 bases, with 8 bases between. The CDR3 has 15 amino acids. CDR3: CASSYGVFSGNTIYF. The CDR3 DNA reads as TGTGCCAGCAGTTACGGGGTCTTCTCTGGAAACACCATATATTTT.

On this clonotype: This likely comes from a read error, as the CDR3 has no conserved phenylalanine or tryptophan at its end. This chain joins TRBV7-8 and TRBJ2-1; tentatively, D is TRBD1 (6 bases). The CDR3 is 16 residues long. The germline gives CDR1 SGHVS, CDR2 FQNEAQ. CDR3 coding DNA: TGTGCCAGTAGCTCGGGCTTTATTACAGGGCTCGATGGGCAGTTCTTA. It encodes CASSSGFITGLDGQFL.

In the case of this clonotype: Because it lacks the conserved phenylalanine or tryptophan at the end, this CDR3 is likely a read error. The chain uses TRBV4-3 and TRBJ2-2; 13 bases are a match to TRBD2. V trimming: 6 bases; J trimming: 12 bases; junction bases outside the gene matches: 22. Looked up from germline, CDR1 is LGHNA and CDR2 is YSLEER. The CDR3 has 19 amino acids. The CDR3 DNA follows: TGCGCCAGCAGTGTACTAGCGGGAGGGCCCCGTTCGAACACCGAGAAGCTGTTTCTT. Residues: CASSVLAGGPRSNTEKLFL.

Concerning this clonotype: A read error may explain this, as a much larger clone is one base away. V gene TRBV11-3 combines with J gene TRBJ2-1; D unresolved. Looked up from germline, CDR1 is SGHNT and CDR2 is YENEEA. The CDR3 extends over 17 amino acids. The CDR3 reads CASSLEPRSFSYDEQFF. The CDR3 DNA sequence: TGTGCCAGCAGCTTAGAACCCAGGAGTTTTTCCTACGATGAGCAGTTCTTC. The entire variable domain, with the rest obtained from reference TRBV11-3 and TRBJ2-1, is as follows: EAGVVQSPRYKIIEKKQPVAFWCNPISGHNTLYWYLQNLGQGPELLIRYENEEAVDDSQLPKDRFSAERLKGVDSTLKIQPAELGDSAVYLCASSLEPRSFSYDEQFFGPGTRLTVL.

A word on this clonotype: The germline gene is not matched at one end of the junction; a read error may be the cause. The rearrangement joins TRBV11-3 to TRBJ2-1; the D gene is possibly TRBD2 (5 bases). CDR1 is SGHNT, CDR2 YENEEA, per germline. The CDR3 runs 15 residues. The CDR3 coding sequence is TGTGCCAGCGGCTTAGATGGAGGAGTCTACAATGAGCAGTTCTTC. This codes for CASGLDGGVYNEQFF.